In this sample, the clone carrying this T cell receptor beta chain turned up many times. The antigen is undetermined. These data come from a study of T cells in Graves' hyperthyroidism and ophthalmopathy. Study information: Peripheral blood specimens were obtained at initial diagnosis, prior to any treatment. General observations from the study: Most clonotypes that expanded in the thyroid above 0.001 also showed up in blood. Model-based prediction identified ophthalmopathy a median approximately 6 months prior to its onset.

Patients showing uncontrolled infection, other autoimmune disease, pregnancy or lactation were ineligible. RNA transcripts were the template for amplifying TCR beta CDR3 regions. Using the HTBI primer set, a first-round RT-PCR was run on the TCR CDR3. Using its own MiXCR run on the multiplex PCR reads, TCRdb lists one record per CDR3 protein. The top ten hold about a sixth of the sample, which has around 700,000 distinct CDR3 sequences, around a sixth seen once. Trimming removed 1 base at V and 8 bases at J, with 14 bases between. Germline V CDR1 and CDR2: GTSNPN, SVGIG (reference sequence). CDR3 length equals 13 residues.

Sequencing was done on a sample of blood. This chain joins TRBV30 and TRBJ1-2; D unclear. The TCR sequence derives from a woman aged 50 to 60 with Graves' hyperthyroidism that later progressed to Graves' ophthalmopathy. The CDR3 coding sequence is TGTGCCTGGAGTGGCCCTATGGGAACGGGCTACACCTTC. It is translated as CAWSGPMGTGYTF. The whole variable domain, filled in from reference TRBV30 and TRBJ1-2, reads SQTIHQWPATLVQPVGSPLSLECTVEGTSNPNLYWYRQAAGRGLQLLFYSVGIGQISSEVPQNLSASRPQDRQFILSSKKLLLSDSGFYLCAWSGPMGTGYTFGSGTRLTVV.